The count of the clone carrying this TCR beta chain is one. Its antigen is unidentified. Together with CD45RO+ cells, CCR7-negative CD45RA+ TemRA cells were included in CD8 memory. This specimen belongs to a study of shared clonotypes between healthy human individuals. The study's findings and limits: The authors sampled blood alone, and tissue repertoires likely differ.

TCRdb keeps only in-frame clones here, not all; method: immunoSEQ multiplex PCR. The sample consists of around 370,000 clones, about 97% of them appearing once. The receptor was derived from a man aged 25 to 40 in good health. Sequenced material: memory CD8+ T cells sorted from blood. Subset of the sample: CD45RO+ cells pooled with CCR7-negative TemRA cells.

The CDR3 is CATKGLAGAHEQFF. CDR3 in DNA: TGTGCCACCAAGGGACTAGCGGGAGCGCATGAGCAGTTCTTC. This chain links TRBV2 with TRBJ2-1, with 14 bases lining up with TRBD2. The CDR3 runs 14 residues. CDR1 SNHLY and CDR2 FYNNEI come from the germline V gene. The junction had 7 bases not matched to a gene; V was cut back by 10 bases and J by 8 bases.